The T cell receptor (beta chain) under discussion was sequenced for a study of blood T cell repertoires in COVID-19 (dated by TCRdb to 2020 to 2022). With regard to the full study: Collaborator samples came from the United States, Italy and Spain and covered acute and convalescent phases of COVID-19. Subjects who had been exposed to COVID-19, were actively infected with it, or had recovered from it provided the deeply sampled blood TCRbeta repertoires that made up the dataset. Where available, HLA class I and class II types were obtained from metadata supplied by the sample provider rather than from assay-based typing. The samples were drawn from the first 160 participants of the ongoing ImmuneRACE study and from 1,254 subjects provided by 6 global collaborators. Sample metadata almost always included a de-identified subject ID, COVID-19 status, age in years and sex. A freely available public database, intended as a resource for researchers studying the immune response to SARS-CoV-2, is where the repertoires were released. The prospective study material was composed of cDNA or gDNA derived from T cells, B-cell-depleted T cells, or PBMCs.

Here is what the overall study found, with its caveats: The amount of clinical and demographic metadata varied by source and participant and was provided uncurated.

TCRbeta CDR3 regions were amplified from genomic DNA by means of the immunoSEQ Assay, a bias-controlled multiplex PCR. Regarding the original processing steps: Within the assay, amplification of reference gene primers was used to estimate how many nucleated cells each sample contained. To quantify the absolute abundance of each unique TCRbeta CDR3 rearrangement, sequence reads were collapsed and filtered. Productive Simpson clonality was computed per sample as the square root of Simpson's diversity index over productive rearrangements. The immuneACCESS repertoire file appears here via TCRdb, limited to in-frame rearrangements. These files lack a portion of the clones; in checked studies, under half of the deficit traces to unresolved V genes, and the cause of the others is not known. The DNA gave D and trimming, while V, J and clone size come from that table. This sample has under 250,000 clones in its table, and roughly 86% of those were observed once. The ten largest clones capture over 5.5% of the sample.

A word on this clone: Its recognized antigen is unknown. No base quality information exists; no much larger clone differs at one position.

Measured from the cysteine to the phenylalanine, the CDR3 is 14 residues long. Only CDR3 DNA remains: 42 bases, in frame from the first base. V and J lose 2 bases and 8 bases, and a span of 12 bases separates them. Sequences MNHNY (CDR1) and SVGAGI (CDR2) are obtained from the germline V gene (reference sequence). One collaborating source in Seattle enrolled patients during active infection and followed them longitudinally through the course of disease. Collaborating institutions collected whole blood in K2EDTA tubes following their own protocols. For TCRbeta analysis, collaborators shipped samples as frozen whole blood, isolated PBMCs, or DNA extracted from either of those sample types.

The origin of this receptor is a woman older than 75 with COVID-19, enrolled during active disease. The V and J genes are TRBV6-6 and TRBJ1-4; 5 matching bases give a weak D call of TRBD1. Sequencing input: peripheral blood. In nucleotide form, the sequence is TGTGCCAGCAGTTACGACGGGGAGGGGGAAAAACTGTTTTTT. It codes for CASSYDGEGEKLFF.